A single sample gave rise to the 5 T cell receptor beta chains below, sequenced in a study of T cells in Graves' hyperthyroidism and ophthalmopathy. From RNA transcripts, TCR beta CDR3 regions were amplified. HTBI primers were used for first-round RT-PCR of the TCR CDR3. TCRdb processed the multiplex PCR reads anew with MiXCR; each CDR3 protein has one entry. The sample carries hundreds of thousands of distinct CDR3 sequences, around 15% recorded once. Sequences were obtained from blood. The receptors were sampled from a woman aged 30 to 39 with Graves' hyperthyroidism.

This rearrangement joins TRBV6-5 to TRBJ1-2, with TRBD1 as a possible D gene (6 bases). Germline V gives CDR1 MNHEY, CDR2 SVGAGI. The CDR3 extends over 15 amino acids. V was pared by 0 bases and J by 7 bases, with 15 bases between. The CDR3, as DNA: TGTGCCAGCAGTTACTCGATTCCAGGGGAGATTGGCTACACCTTC. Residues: CASSYSIPGEIGYTF.

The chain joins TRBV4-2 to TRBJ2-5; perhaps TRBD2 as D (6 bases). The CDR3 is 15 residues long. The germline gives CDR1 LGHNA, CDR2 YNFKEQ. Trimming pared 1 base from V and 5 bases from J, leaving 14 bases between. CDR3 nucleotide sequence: TGTGCCAGCAGCCAAGCCTGGGGGGTAGGGGAGACCCAGTACTTC. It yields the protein CASSQAWGVGETQYF.

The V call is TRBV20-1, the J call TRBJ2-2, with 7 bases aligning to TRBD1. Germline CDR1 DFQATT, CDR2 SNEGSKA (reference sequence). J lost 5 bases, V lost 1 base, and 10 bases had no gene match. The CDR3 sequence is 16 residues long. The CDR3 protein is CSARGTGVLRTGELFF. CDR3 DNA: TGCAGTGCTAGAGGAACAGGGGTCCTGAGGACCGGGGAGCTGTTTTTT.

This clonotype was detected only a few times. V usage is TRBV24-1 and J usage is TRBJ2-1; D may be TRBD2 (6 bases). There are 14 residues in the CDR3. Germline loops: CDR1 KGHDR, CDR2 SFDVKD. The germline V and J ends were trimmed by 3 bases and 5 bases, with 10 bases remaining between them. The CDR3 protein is CATSDKDYNNEQFF. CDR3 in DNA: TGTGCCACCAGTGATAAGGACTATAACAATGAGCAGTTCTTC.

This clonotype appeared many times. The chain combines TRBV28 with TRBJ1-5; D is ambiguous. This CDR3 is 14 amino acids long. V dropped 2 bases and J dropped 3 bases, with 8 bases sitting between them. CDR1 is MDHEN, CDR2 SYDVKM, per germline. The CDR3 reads CASSLRSVNQPQHF. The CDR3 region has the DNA TGTGCCAGCAGTTTACGCTCCGTCAATCAGCCCCAGCATTTT. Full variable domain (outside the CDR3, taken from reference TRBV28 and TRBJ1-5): DVKVTQSSRYLVKRTGEKVFLECVQDMDHENMFWYRQDPGLGLRLIYFSYDVKMKEKGDIPEGYSVSREKKERFSLILESASTNQTSMYLCASSLRSVNQPQHFGDGTRLSIL.